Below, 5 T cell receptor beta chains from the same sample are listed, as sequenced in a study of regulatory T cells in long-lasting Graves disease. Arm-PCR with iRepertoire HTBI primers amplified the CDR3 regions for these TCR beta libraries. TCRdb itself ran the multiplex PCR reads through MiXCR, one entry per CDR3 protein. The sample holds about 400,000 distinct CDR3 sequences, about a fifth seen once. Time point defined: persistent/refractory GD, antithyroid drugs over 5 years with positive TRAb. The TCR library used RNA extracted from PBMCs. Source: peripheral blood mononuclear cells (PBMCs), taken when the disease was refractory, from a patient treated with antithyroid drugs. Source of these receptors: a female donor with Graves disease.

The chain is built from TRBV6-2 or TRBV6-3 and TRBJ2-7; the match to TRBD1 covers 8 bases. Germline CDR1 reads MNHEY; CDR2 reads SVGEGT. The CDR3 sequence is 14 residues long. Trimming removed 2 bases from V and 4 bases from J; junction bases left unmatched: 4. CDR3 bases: TGTGCCAGCAGTTACGGGACAGGCTATTACGAGCAGTACTTC. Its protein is CASSYGTGYYEQYF.

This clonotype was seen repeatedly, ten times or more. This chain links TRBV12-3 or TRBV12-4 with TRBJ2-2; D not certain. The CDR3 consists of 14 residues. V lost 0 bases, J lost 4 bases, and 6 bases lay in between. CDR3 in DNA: TGTGCCAGCAGTTTAGCGCATGGCACCGGGGAGCTGTTTTTT. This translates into CASSLAHGTGELFF.

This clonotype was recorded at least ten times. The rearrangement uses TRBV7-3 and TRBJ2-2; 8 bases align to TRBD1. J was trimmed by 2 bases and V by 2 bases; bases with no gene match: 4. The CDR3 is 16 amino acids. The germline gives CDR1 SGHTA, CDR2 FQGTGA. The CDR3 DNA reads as TGTGCCAGCAGCTTATTCGCAGGGGGCAACACCGGGGAGCTGTTTTTT. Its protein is CASSLFAGGNTGELFF.

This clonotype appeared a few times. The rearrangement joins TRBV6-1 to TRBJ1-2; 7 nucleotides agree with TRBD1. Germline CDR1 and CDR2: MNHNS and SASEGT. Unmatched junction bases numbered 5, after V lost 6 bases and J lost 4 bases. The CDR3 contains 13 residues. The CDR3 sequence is CASRGQRPYGYTF. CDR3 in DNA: TGTGCCAGCAGGGGACAGCGGCCCTATGGCTACACCTTC.

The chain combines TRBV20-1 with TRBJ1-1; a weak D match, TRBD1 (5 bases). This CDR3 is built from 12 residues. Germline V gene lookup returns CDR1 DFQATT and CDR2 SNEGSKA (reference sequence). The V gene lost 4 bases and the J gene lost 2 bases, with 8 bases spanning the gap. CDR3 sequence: CSATGFNTEAFF. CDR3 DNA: TGCAGTGCTACAGGGTTTAACACTGAAGCTTTCTTT.